This TCR beta chain came from a study of T cell responses to AZD1222 COVID-19 vaccine. General study findings and limits: Donors were largely white British and mainly female; clonal diversity was possibly underestimated.

A remark on this clone: Its antigen is not known.

Produced via immunoSEQ multiplex PCR; TCRdb's table is partial and in-frame only. The sample yields 35,000 to 50,000 clones, 88% seen once. The CDR3 contains 11 residues. The germline V gene has CDR1 LNHDA and CDR2 SQIVND (reference sequence). The ends were cut back, 2 bases at V and 6 bases at J, with 1 base in the middle. The material sequenced was peripheral blood, taken 28 days after the second AZD1222 dose. V and J are TRBV19 and TRBJ2-2; no clear D. The TCR originated in an adult who received the AZD1222 COVID-19 vaccine. The CDR3: CASSIPGELFF. The DNA for the CDR3 is TGTGCCAGTAGTATACCCGGGGAGCTGTTTTTT.